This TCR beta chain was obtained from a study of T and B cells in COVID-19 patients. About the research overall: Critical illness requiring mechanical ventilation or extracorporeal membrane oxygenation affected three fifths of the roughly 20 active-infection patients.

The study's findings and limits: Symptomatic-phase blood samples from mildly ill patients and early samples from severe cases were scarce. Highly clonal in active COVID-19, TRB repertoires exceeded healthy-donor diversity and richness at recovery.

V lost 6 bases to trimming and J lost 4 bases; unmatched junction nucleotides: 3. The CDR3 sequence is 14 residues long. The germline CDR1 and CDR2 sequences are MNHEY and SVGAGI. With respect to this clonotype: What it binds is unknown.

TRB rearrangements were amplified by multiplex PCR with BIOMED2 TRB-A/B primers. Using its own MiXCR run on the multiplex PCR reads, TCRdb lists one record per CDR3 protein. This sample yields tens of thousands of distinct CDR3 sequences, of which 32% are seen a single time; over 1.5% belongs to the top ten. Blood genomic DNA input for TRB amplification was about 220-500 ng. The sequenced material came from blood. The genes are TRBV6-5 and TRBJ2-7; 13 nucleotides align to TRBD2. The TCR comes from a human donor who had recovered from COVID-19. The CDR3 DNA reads TGTGCCAGCAGACTAGCGGGAGGGAGGTACGAGCAGTACTTC. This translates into CASRLAGGRYEQYF.